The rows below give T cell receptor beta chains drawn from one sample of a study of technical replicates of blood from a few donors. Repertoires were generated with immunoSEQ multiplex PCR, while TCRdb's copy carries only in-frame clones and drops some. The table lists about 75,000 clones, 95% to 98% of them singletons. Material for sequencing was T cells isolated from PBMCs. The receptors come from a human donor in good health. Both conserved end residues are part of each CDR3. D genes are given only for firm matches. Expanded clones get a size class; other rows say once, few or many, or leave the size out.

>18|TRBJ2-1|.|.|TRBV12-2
CASRYYHLDRSYYNEQFF
TGTGCAAGTCGCTACTACCATCTTGACAGGTCCTACTACAATGAGCAGTTCTTC
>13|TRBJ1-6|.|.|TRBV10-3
CAIKAGQGSPLHF
TGTGCCATCAAGGCAGGTCAGGGTTCACCCCTCCACTTT
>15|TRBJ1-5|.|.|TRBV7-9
CASSLGQGVNQPQHF
TGTGCCAGCAGCTTAGGGCAGGGTGTGAATCAGCCCCAGCATTTT
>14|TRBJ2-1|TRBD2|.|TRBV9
CASSIRGRGDEQFF
TGTGCCAGCAGCATAAGAGGGAGGGGCGATGAGCAGTTCTTC
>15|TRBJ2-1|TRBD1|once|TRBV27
CASSLGTGGYNEQFF
TGTGCCAGCAGTTTAGGGACAGGGGGTTACAATGAGCAGTTCTTC
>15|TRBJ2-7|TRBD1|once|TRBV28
CASSPWDRTIWEQYF
TGTGCCAGCAGTCCGTGGGACAGGACCATATGGGAGCAGTACTTC
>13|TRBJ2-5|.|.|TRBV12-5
CASVGASQKTQYF
TGTGCTAGTGTGGGGGCCTCCCAGAAGACCCAGTACTTC
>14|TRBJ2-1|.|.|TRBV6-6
CASSYLEQAGEQFF
TGTGCCAGCAGTTACCTGGAACAGGCTGGGGAGCAGTTCTTC
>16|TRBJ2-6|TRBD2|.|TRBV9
CASSPGGGAGANVLTF
TGTGCCAGCAGCCCCGGGGGAGGGGCTGGGGCCAACGTCCTGACTTTC
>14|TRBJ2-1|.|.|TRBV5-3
CARSLEGGGNEQFF
TGTGCCAGAAGCTTAGAGGGGGGGGGCAATGAGCAGTTCTTC
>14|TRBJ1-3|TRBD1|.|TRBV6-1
CASTMTGDGNTIYF
TGTGCCAGCACCATGACAGGGGATGGAAACACCATATATTTT
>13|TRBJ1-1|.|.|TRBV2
CASKKNKNTEAFF
TGTGCCAGCAAAAAAAACAAGAACACTGAAGCTTTCTTT
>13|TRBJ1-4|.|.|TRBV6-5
CASRGRTNEKLFF
TGTGCCAGCAGGGGGCGTACTAATGAAAAACTGTTTTTT
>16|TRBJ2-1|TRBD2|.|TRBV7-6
CASSLGASGRAKEQFF
TGTGCCAGCAGCTTAGGAGCTAGCGGGAGGGCTAAGGAGCAGTTCTTC
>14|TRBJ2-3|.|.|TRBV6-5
CASSTGTGIDTQYF
TGTGCCAGCAGTACAGGGACCGGTATAGATACGCAGTATTTT
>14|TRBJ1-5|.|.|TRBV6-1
CASSEAGGSQPQHF
TGTGCCAGCAGTGAAGCAGGGGGTAGTCAGCCCCAGCATTTT
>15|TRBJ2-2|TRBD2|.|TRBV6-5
CASRSGLAGDGELFF
TGTGCCAGCAGGTCGGGACTAGCGGGCGACGGGGAGCTGTTTTTT
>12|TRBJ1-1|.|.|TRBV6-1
CASSRGWTEAFF
TGTGCCAGCAGCCGAGGATGGACTGAAGCTTTCTTT
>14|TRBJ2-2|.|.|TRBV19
CASKTPGNTGELFF
TGTGCCAGTAAGACCCCGGGGAACACCGGGGAGCTGTTTTTT
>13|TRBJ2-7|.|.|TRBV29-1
CSVVAGVTGEQYF
TGCAGCGTTGTGGCAGGTGTGACGGGGGAGCAGTACTTC
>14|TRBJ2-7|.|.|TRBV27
CASSPWTPSTGQYF
TGTGCCAGCAGTCCCTGGACACCTTCCACCGGGCAGTACTTC
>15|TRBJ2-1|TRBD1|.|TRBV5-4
CASSISGTGDNEQFF
TGTGCCAGCAGCATTTCCGGGACAGGTGACAATGAGCAGTTCTTC
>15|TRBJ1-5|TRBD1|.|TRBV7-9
CASSPGQDSNQPQHF
TGTGCCAGCAGCCCCGGACAGGATAGCAATCAGCCCCAGCATTTT
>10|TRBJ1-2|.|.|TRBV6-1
CASSAPGYTF
TGTGCCAGCAGTGCCCCGGGGTACACCTTC
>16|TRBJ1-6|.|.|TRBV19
CASSTKEGRTNSPLHF
TGTGCCAGTAGTACGAAGGAGGGACGGACAAATTCACCCCTCCACTTT
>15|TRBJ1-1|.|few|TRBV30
CAWGALGARNTEAFF
TGTGCCTGGGGGGCCCTAGGGGCACGGAACACTGAAGCTTTCTTT
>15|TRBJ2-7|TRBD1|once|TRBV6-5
CASSFFGTGVSEQYF
TGTGCCAGCAGTTTTTTCGGGACAGGGGTTAGCGAGCAGTACTTC
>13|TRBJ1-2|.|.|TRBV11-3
CASSLDPIYGYTF
TGTGCCAGCAGCTTAGATCCTATCTATGGCTACACCTTC
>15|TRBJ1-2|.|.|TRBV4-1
CASSRSRGANYGYTF
TGCGCCAGCAGCCGATCCAGGGGAGCTAACTATGGCTACACCTTC
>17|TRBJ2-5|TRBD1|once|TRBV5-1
CASSLEGTGSFQETQYF
TGCGCCAGCAGCTTGGAAGGGACAGGGTCTTTCCAAGAGACCCAGTACTTC
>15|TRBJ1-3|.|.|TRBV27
CASSFRGGAGNTIYF
TGTGCCAGCAGCTTCCGGGGGGGGGCTGGAAACACCATATATTTT
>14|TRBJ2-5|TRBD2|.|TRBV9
CASSASGAEETQYF
TGTGCCAGCAGCGCTAGCGGGGCCGAAGAGACCCAGTACTTC
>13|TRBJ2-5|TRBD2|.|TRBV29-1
CSVMTSGGETQYF
TGCAGCGTGATGACTAGCGGGGGGGAGACCCAGTACTTC
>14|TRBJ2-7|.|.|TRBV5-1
CASSKTTSSYEQYF
TGCGCCAGCAGCAAGACAACGAGCTCCTACGAGCAGTACTTC
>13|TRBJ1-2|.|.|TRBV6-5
CASSQYGGNGYTF
TGTGCCAGCAGCCAATACGGGGGGAATGGCTACACCTTC
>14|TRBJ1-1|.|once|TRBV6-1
CASSEAAGNTEAFF
TGTGCCAGCAGTGAAGCCGCGGGCAACACTGAAGCTTTCTTT
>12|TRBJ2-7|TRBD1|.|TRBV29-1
CSVEEDRDEQYF
TGCAGCGTTGAAGAAGACAGGGACGAGCAGTACTTC
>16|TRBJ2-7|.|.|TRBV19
CASSSQGTASSYEQYF
TGTGCCAGTAGTAGCCAGGGGACGGCTAGCTCCTACGAGCAGTACTTC
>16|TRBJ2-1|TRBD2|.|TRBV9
CASSGGREINYNEQFF
TGTGCCAGCAGCGGAGGGCGGGAGATTAACTACAATGAGCAGTTCTTC
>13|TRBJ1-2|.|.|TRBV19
CASSIKQNYGYTF
TGTGCCAGTAGTATAAAACAGAACTATGGCTACACCTTC
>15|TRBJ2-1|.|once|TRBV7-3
CASSLALGSYNEQFF
TGTGCCAGCAGCTTAGCCCTAGGCTCCTACAATGAGCAGTTCTTC
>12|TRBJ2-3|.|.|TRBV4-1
CASSQSSDTQYF
TGCGCCAGCAGCCAATCGAGCGATACGCAGTATTTT
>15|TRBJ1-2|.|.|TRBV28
CASRVTGIGNYGYTF
TGTGCCAGCAGGGTAACAGGGATCGGCAACTATGGCTACACCTTC
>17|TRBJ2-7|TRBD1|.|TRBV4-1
CASSQEVIWDRTYEQYF
TGCGCCAGCAGCCAAGAGGTCATATGGGACAGGACCTACGAGCAGTACTTC
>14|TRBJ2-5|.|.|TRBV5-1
CASSLGTTKETQYF
TGCGCCAGCAGCTTGGGGACTACAAAAGAGACCCAGTACTTC
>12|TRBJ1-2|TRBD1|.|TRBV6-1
CASTDRERGYTF
TGTGCCAGCACTGACAGGGAACGGGGCTACACCTTC
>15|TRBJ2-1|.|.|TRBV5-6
CASSSEGRSYNEQFF
TGTGCCAGCAGCTCGGAGGGACGCTCCTACAATGAGCAGTTCTTC
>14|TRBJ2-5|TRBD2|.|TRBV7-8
CASSRWTSDETQYF
TGTGCCAGCAGCCGGTGGACTAGCGACGAGACCCAGTACTTC
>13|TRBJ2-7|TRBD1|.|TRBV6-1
CASSRDRWYEQYF
TGTGCCAGCAGTAGGGACAGGTGGTACGAGCAGTACTTC
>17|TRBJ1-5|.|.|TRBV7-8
CASSSDSAQSGNQPQHF
TGTGCCAGCAGCTCAGACAGTGCCCAAAGTGGCAATCAGCCCCAGCATTTT
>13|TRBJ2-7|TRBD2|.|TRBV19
CASSMGLAGEQYF
TGTGCCAGTAGTATGGGACTAGCGGGGGAGCAGTACTTC
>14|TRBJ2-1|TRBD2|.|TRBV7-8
CASSAKRDYNEQFF
TGTGCCAGCTCGGCTAAGCGGGATTACAATGAGCAGTTCTTC
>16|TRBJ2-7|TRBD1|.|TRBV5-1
CASSSNRGPDKYEQYF
TGCGCCAGCAGCTCGAACAGGGGGCCGGATAAATACGAGCAGTACTTC